This T cell receptor beta chain was recovered during a study of blood T cell repertoires in COVID-19. CDR1 ENHRY and CDR2 SYGVKD come from the germline V gene. With V trimmed by 4 bases and J by 1 base, 7 bases remained unmatched. The CDR3 spans 16 residues. Only in-frame clones appear in the TCRdb table, and some are missing; sequencing was by immunoSEQ multiplex PCR. The sample carries around 320,000 clones, roughly 90% recorded once. V gene TRBV10-3 combines with J gene TRBJ2-3; the match to TRBD2 covers 8 bases. Sequenced: PBMCs or T cells enriched from blood (not recorded which). The clonotype originates from a woman aged 25 to 39 who had been exposed to COVID-19. CDR3 DNA sequence: TGTGCCATCAGTGGATTTGGCGGGGGGCGCACAGATACGCAGTATTTT. It is translated as CAISGFGGGRTDTQYF.